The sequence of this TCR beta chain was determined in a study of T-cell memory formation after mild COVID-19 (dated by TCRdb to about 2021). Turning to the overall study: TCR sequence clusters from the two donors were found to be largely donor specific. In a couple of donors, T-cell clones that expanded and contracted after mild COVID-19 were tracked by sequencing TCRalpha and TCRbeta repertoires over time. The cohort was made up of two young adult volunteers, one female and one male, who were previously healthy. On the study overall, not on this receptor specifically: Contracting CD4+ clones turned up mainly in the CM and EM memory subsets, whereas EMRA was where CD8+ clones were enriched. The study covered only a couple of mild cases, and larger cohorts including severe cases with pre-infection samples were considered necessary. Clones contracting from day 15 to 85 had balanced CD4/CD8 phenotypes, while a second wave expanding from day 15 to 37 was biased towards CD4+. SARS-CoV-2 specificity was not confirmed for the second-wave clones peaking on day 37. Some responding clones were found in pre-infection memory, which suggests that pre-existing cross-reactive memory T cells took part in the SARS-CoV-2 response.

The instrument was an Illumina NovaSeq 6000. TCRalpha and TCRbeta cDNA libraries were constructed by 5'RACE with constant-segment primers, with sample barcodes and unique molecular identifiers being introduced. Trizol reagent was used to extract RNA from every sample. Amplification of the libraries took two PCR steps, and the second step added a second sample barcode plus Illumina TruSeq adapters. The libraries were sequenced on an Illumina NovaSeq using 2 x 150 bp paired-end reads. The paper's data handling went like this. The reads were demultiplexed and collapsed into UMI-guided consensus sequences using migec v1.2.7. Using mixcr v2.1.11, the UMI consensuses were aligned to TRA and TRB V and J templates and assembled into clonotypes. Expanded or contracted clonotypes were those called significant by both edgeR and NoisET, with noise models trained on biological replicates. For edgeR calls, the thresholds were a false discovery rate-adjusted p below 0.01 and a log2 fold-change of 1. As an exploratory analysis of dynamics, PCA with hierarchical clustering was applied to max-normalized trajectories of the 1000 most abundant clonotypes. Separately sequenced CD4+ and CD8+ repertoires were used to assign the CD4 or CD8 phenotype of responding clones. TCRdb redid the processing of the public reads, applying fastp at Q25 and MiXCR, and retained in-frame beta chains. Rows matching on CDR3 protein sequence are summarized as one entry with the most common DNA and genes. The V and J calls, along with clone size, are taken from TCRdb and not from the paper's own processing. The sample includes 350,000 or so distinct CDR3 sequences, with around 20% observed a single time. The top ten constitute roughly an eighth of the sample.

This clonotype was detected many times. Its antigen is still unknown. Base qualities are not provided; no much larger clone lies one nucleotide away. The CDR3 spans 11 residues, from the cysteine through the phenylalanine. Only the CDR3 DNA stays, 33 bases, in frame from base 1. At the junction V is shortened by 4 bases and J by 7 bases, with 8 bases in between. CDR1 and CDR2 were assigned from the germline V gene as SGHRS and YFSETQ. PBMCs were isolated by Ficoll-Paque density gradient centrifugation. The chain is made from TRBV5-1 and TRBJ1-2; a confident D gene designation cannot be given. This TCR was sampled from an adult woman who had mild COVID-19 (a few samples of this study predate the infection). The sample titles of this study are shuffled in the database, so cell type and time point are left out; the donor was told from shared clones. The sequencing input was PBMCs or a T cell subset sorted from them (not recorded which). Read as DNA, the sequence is TGCGCCAGCAGCAGCAGTGGTGGCTACACCTTC. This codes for CASSSSGGYTF.